This T cell receptor beta chain derives from a study of graft-versus-host responses after intestinal transplantation. Looking at the study overall: All recipients were given anti-thymocyte globulin induction, and tacrolimus and steroids were then administered for three to four years.

Measured with immunoSEQ multiplex PCR; TCRdb has only the in-frame clones, and not every one. The data show roughly 120,000 clones, over 75% seen once. Germline V gives CDR1 SGHDT, CDR2 YYEEEE. There are 18 residues in the CDR3. Germline trimming cut 4 bases from V and 1 base from J; bases unmatched to any gene: 12. Findings and limits, study-wide: Within allografts, high graft-versus-host to host-versus-graft clonal ratios were seen among patients with graft-donor T cell macrochimerism.

Concerning this clone: What it binds is unknown.

Material: unstimulated CD4+ T cells sorted from spleen or lymph node cells, obtained before intestinal transplant. The genes are TRBV5-6 and TRBJ2-1; 9 bases map to TRBD2. The source of this sequence is a human donor who received an intestinal transplant. DNA of the CDR3: TGTGCCAGCAGCAAGGGACTAGCTAACTTTAGGTCCTACAATGAGCAGTTCTTC. This sequence encodes CASSKGLANFRSYNEQFF.